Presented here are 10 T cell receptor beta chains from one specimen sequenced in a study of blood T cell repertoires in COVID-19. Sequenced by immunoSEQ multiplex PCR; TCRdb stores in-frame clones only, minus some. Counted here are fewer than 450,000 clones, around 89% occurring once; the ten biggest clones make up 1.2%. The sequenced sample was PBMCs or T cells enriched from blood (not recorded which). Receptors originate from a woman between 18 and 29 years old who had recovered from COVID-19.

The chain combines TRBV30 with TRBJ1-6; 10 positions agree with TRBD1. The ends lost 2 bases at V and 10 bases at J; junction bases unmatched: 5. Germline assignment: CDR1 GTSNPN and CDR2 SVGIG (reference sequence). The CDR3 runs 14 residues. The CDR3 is CAWSRQGAPSPLHF. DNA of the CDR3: TGTGCCTGGAGTCGACAGGGGGCTCCGTCACCCCTCCACTTT.

The CDR3 sequence is CASSVSPGVQDTEAFF. CDR3 DNA sequence: TGTGCCAGCAGCGTATCTCCAGGGGTGCAGGACACTGAAGCTTTCTTT. The J gene is TRBJ1-1, the V gene TRBV9; D perhaps matches TRBD1 (6 bases). The CDR3 sequence is 16 residues long. Germline CDR1 is SGDLS and CDR2 is YYNGEE. Between the trimmed V and J ends, which lost 1 base and 3 bases, there was a span of 16 bases.

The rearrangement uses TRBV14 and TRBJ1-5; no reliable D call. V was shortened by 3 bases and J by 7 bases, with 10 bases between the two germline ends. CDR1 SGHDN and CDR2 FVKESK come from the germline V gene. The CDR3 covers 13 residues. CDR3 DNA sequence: TGTGCCAGCAGCCAGAACACGGGGCAGCCCCAGCATTTT. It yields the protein CASSQNTGQPQHF.

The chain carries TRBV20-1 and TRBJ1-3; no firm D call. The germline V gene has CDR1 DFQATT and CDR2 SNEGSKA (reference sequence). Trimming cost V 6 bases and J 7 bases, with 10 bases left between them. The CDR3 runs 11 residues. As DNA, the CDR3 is TGCAGTGCCCGATTCGGGAACACCATATATTTT. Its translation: CSARFGNTIYF.

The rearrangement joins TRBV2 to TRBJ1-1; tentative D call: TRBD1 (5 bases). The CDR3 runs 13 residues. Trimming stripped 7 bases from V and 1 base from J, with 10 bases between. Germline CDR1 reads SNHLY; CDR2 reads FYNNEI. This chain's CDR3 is CASTQVENTEAFF. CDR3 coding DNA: TGTGCCAGCACACAGGTGGAGAACACTGAAGCTTTCTTT. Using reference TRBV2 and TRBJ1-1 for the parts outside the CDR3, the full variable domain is EPEVTQTPSHQVTQMGQEVILRCVPISNHLYFYWYRQILGQKVEFLVSFYNNEISEKSEIFDDQFSVERPDGSNFTLKIRSTKLEDSAMYFCASTQVENTEAFFGQGTRLTVV.

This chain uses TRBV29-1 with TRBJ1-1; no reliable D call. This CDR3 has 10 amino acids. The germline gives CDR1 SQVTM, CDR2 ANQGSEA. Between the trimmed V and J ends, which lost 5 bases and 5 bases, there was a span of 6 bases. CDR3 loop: CSVRRTEAFF. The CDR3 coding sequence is TGCAGCGTTCGGCGGACTGAAGCTTTCTTT.

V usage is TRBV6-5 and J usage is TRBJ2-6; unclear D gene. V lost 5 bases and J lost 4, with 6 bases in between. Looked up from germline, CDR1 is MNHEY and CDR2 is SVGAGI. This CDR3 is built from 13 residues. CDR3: CASSPEGANVLTF. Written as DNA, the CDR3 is TGTGCCAGCAGTCCGGAGGGGGCCAACGTCCTGACTTTC.

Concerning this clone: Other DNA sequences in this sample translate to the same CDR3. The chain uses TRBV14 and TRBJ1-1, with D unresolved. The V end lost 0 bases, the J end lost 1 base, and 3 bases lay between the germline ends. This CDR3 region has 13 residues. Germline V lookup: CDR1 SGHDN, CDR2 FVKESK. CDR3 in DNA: TGTGCCAGCAGCCAAGATCAGAACACTGAAGCTTTCTTT. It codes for CASSQDQNTEAFF.

Here the CDR3 reads CASSDRGTYEQYF. The CDR3 DNA reads TGTGCCAGCTCAGACAGGGGAACCTACGAGCAGTACTTC. The chain joins TRBV6-6 to TRBJ2-7, with 8 bases lining up with TRBD1. The V and J ends lost 8 bases and 2 bases, in that order; junction bases with no gene match: 5. Germline lookup yields CDR1 MNHNY and CDR2 SVGAGI (reference sequence). The CDR3 has 13 amino acids.

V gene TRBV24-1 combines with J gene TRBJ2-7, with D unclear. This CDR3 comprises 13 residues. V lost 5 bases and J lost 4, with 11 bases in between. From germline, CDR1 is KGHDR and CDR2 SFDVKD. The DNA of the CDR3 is TGTGCCACCAGTGGTCCAGGCCGATACGAGCAGTACTTC. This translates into CATSGPGRYEQYF.